Shown below are 11 T cell receptor beta chains from a single sample sequenced in a study of a mutant IDH1 vaccine in newly diagnosed glioma. The assay was immunoSEQ multiplex PCR, and TCRdb's table has in-frame clones only and misses some. Here the sample spans approximately 62,000 clones, 80% to 90% being singletons. Sample time point: week 23, last vaccination. Every single dose of the vaccine, 300 ug of mutant IDH1 20-mer peptide, came with topical imiquimod. Antigen specificity for these receptors is unknown. This specimen consisted of PBMCs, obtained from a glioma patient whose treatment included an IDH1 peptide vaccine. The receptors shown here come from a man aged 25 to 45 with glioma.

The rearrangement joins TRBV11-1 to TRBJ2-7; 8 bases line up with TRBD1. V was clipped by 5 bases and J by 0 bases; unmatched bases: 6. The CDR3 extends over 15 amino acids. Germline V gives CDR1 SGHAT, CDR2 FQDESV (reference sequence). DNA of the CDR3: TGTGCCAGCAGCGGACAGGGTGGAAGCTCCTACGAGCAGTACTTC. Translating gives CASSGQGGSSYEQYF. The full variable domain, with the rest looked up from reference TRBV11-1 and TRBJ2-7, is EAEVAQSPRYKITEKSQAVAFWCDPISGHATLYWYRQILGQGPELLVQFQDESVVDDSQLPKDRFSAERLKGVDSTLKIQPAELGDSAMYLCASSGQGGSSYEQYFGPGTRLTVT.

The chain combines TRBV27 with TRBJ1-2; possibly TRBD1 for D (5 bases). This CDR3 is built from 13 residues. Germline V gene sequence: CDR1 MNHEY, CDR2 SMNVEV (reference sequence). The V and J ends lost 6 bases and 3 bases respectively, with 11 bases between them. The CDR3 DNA sequence: TGTGCCAGCAGCGGGACTCATTACTATGGCTACACCTTC. Its protein is CASSGTHYYGYTF.

V is TRBV19 and J is TRBJ1-1, with a tentative D call TRBD1 (5 bases). Trimming left V 6 bases short and J 1 base short, with 12 bases between. This CDR3 is 14 amino acids long. Germline values: CDR1 LNHDA, CDR2 SQIVND (reference sequence). CDR3 coding DNA: TGTGCCAGTAGCTCAGGGACGACGAACACTGAAGCTTTCTTT. Amino acid sequence: CASSSGTTNTEAFF.

This chain uses TRBV19 with TRBJ2-2; TRBD2 aligns across 13 bases. V shed 6 bases and J 3 bases; nucleotides not matched to a gene: 1. Looked up from germline, CDR1 is LNHDA and CDR2 is SQIVND (reference sequence). This CDR3 has 15 residues. Here the CDR3 DNA reads TGTGCCAGTAGAGGACTAGCGGGGGACACCGGGGAGCTGTTTTTT. This sequence encodes CASRGLAGDTGELFF. Variable domain in full (rest from reference TRBV19 and TRBJ2-2): DGGITQSPKYLFRKEGQNVTLSCEQNLNHDAMYWYRQDPGQGLRLIYYSQIVNDFQKGDIAEGYSVSREKKESFPLTVTSAQKNPTAFYLCASRGLAGDTGELFFGEGSRLTVL.

This clone was seen only a few times. The V gene is TRBV6-1, the J gene TRBJ1-1, with D perhaps matching TRBD1 (5 bases). CDR1 is MNHNS, CDR2 SASEGT, per germline. This CDR3 is 14 amino acids long. V was trimmed by 8 bases and J by 3 bases, leaving 16 bases between them. This CDR3 is CASPLSGKDTEAFF. CDR3 coding DNA: TGTGCCAGCCCCCTTTCAGGGAAAGACACTGAAGCTTTCTTT.

The rearrangement joins TRBV5-1 to TRBJ2-3, with a possible D match to TRBD2 (6 bases). Per germline, CDR1 SGHRS and CDR2 YFSETQ. This CDR3 is built from 14 residues. The V end lost 6 bases, the J end lost 1 base, and 12 bases lay between the germline ends. The CDR3 sequence is CASTSGGGTDTQYF. For the CDR3, the DNA is TGCGCCAGCACGTCGGGCGGGGGCACAGATACGCAGTATTTT.

The chain couples TRBV16 to TRBJ2-2, with D unclear. Trimming shortened V by 4 bases and J by 5 bases, and 11 bases separated the two germline ends. This CDR3 region has 14 residues. Germline V gene lookup returns CDR1 KGHSY and CDR2 FQNENV. CDR3 residues: CASSPKAETGELFF. CDR3 DNA sequence: TGTGCCAGCAGCCCCAAGGCCGAGACCGGGGAGCTGTTTTTT.

CDR3 loop: CASRTGTSSGNTIYF. DNA of the CDR3: TGTGCCAGCAGGACAGGGACCTCCTCTGGAAACACCATATATTTT. V and J are TRBV6-5 and TRBJ1-3; the match to TRBD1 covers 7 bases. The CDR3 is 15 residues long. From germline, CDR1 is MNHEY and CDR2 SVGAGI. The J segment lost 0 bases and the V segment lost 6 bases, leaving 5 bases of the junction unmatched.

V usage is TRBV7-2 and J usage is TRBJ2-3; D gene ambiguous. The CDR3 has 15 amino acids. Trimming took 0 bases from V and 0 from J, leaving 7 bases between them. Germline CDR1 is SGHTA and CDR2 is FQGNSA. CDR3 DNA sequence: TGTGCCAGCAGCTTAGCCGGAGTTAGCACAGATACGCAGTATTTT. Residues: CASSLAGVSTDTQYF.

The chain has TRBV2 and TRBJ1-5, with D possibly being TRBD1 (6 bases). Germline loops: CDR1 SNHLY, CDR2 FYNNEI. The CDR3 runs 15 residues. V gave up 4 bases and J gave up 0 bases, with 10 bases separating them. The CDR3 spells CASSGTEYSNQPQHF. CDR3 coding DNA: TGTGCCAGCAGTGGGACAGAGTATAGCAATCAGCCCCAGCATTTT. Variable domain in full (rest from reference TRBV2 and TRBJ1-5): EPEVTQTPSHQVTQMGQEVILRCVPISNHLYFYWYRQILGQKVEFLVSFYNNEISEKSEIFDDQFSVERPDGSNFTLKIRSTKLEDSAMYFCASSGTEYSNQPQHFGDGTRLSIL.

A remark on this clone: Mismatch with germline at one junction end may stem from a read error. The J gene is TRBJ2-2, the V gene TRBV9; D unclear. The CDR3 consists of 14 residues. Germline CDR1 and CDR2: SGDLS and YYNGEE. CDR3 nucleotides: TGTGCCAGCAGCGTAACACCGAACGCCGGGGAGCTGTTTTTT. It translates to CASSVTPNAGELFF.